These 23 T cell receptor beta chains originate from one sample sequenced in a study of graft-versus-host responses after intestinal transplantation. The assay was immunoSEQ multiplex PCR, and TCRdb's table has in-frame clones only and misses some. This table holds 25,000 to 35,000 clones, roughly 87% found once. The sample consisted of PBMCs, taken about 420 days after intestinal transplantation. These receptors originate from a human patient who received an intestinal transplant, so some T cells may come from the graft donor.

The table lists this clone with a count of one. The chain joins TRBV28 to TRBJ1-3, with TRBD1 identical over 7 bases. Germline trimming cut 8 bases from V and 7 bases from J; bases unmatched to any gene: 2. Germline assignment: CDR1 MDHEN and CDR2 SYDVKM. The CDR3 extends over 11 amino acids. The CDR3 region is CASQQGNTIYF. In DNA form, the CDR3 reads TGTGCCAGCCAACAGGGGAACACCATATATTTT.

The chain links TRBV30 to TRBJ1-1, with a weak D call TRBD1 (6 bases). Germline V gene data show CDR1 as GTSNPN and CDR2 as SVGIG (reference sequence). Trimming stripped 3 bases from V and 10 bases from J, with 15 bases between. This CDR3 spans 12 amino acids. The CDR3 loop is CAWRDRREGAFF. CDR3 sequence (DNA): TGTGCCTGGAGGGACAGAAGGGAGGGAGCTTTCTTT. Full variable domain (outside the CDR3, taken from reference TRBV30 and TRBJ1-1): SQTIHQWPATLVQPVGSPLSLECTVEGTSNPNLYWYRQAAGRGLQLLFYSVGIGQISSEVPQNLSASRPQDRQFILSSKKLLLSDSGFYLCAWRDRREGAFFGQGTRLTVV.

The chain uses TRBV7-9 and TRBJ1-1, with a possible D match to TRBD1 (5 bases). This CDR3 is 13 amino acids long. Per the germline V gene, CDR1 is SEHNR and CDR2 is FQNEAQ (reference sequence). V was cut by 2 bases and J by 7 bases, with 11 bases left in between. CDR3 coding DNA: TGTGCCAGCAGCTTAATAGGGGAGGGTGAAGCTTTCTTT. Its translation is CASSLIGEGEAFF.

J is TRBJ2-1 and V is TRBV7-9; 7 nucleotides align to TRBD2. The trim removed 1 base at V and 2 bases at J, leaving 2 bases unmatched. Germline CDR1 SEHNR, CDR2 FQNEAQ (reference sequence). The CDR3 has 15 amino acids. CDR3 residues: CASSLGSGTYNEQFF. The CDR3 coding sequence is TGTGCCAGCAGCTTAGGGAGCGGGACCTACAATGAGCAGTTCTTC.

For the CDR3, the DNA is TGTGCCAGTAGACAAGGAACAGGGGAGCTGTTTTTT. Protein product: CASRQGTGELFF. V and J are TRBV19 and TRBJ2-2, with D hard to call. V gave up 6 bases and J gave up 8 bases, with 10 bases separating them. The CDR3 is made up of 12 amino acids. Germline V gene lookup returns CDR1 LNHDA and CDR2 SQIVND (reference sequence).

V and J are TRBV7-3 and TRBJ2-7; TRBD1 is a possible D gene (5 bases). Trimming left V 2 bases short and J 2 bases short, with 13 bases between. CDR3 length equals 15 residues. CDR1 is SGHTA, CDR2 FQGTGA, per germline. CDR3 DNA sequence: TGTGCCAGCAGCTTATCAGGCACAGGAACCTACGAGCAGTACTTC. Its translation: CASSLSGTGTYEQYF.

The genes are TRBV6-5 and TRBJ1-2, with TRBD1 matching 8 bases. The germline gives CDR1 MNHEY, CDR2 SVGAGI. This CDR3 is 12 amino acids long. The trim removed 9 bases at V and 7 bases at J, leaving 7 bases unmatched. The CDR3, as DNA: TGTGCCAGGAGCCAGGGGGCTGGTGGCTACACCTTC. Translated, it gives CARSQGAGGYTF.

J is TRBJ2-5 and V is TRBV28, with 10 bases matching TRBD1. The CDR3 loop spans 14 amino acids. V gave up 5 bases and J gave up 5 bases; unmatched junction bases: 5. The germline V gene encodes CDR1 MDHEN and CDR2 SYDVKM. In nucleotides, the CDR3 is TGTGCCAGCAGTCCAAGGGACAGGGGCGAGACCCAGTACTTC. The encoded protein is CASSPRDRGETQYF.

V usage is TRBV4-1 and J usage is TRBJ2-1; 7 bases map to TRBD2. The CDR3 runs 18 residues. Germline V gene data show CDR1 as MGHRA and CDR2 as YSYEKL. V trimming: 1 base; J trimming: 4 bases; junction bases outside the gene matches: 13. The CDR3 loop reads CASSQGTWGGRVYNEQFF. The CDR3 nucleotides are TGCGCCAGCAGCCAAGGAACCTGGGGGGGGAGGGTGTACAATGAGCAGTTCTTC.

The genes are TRBV6-5 and TRBJ2-7; D is uncertain. Trimming removed 0 bases at V and 5 bases at J, with 8 bases between. This CDR3 contains 13 residues. Germline CDR1 MNHEY, CDR2 SVGAGI. Written as DNA, the CDR3 is TGTGCCAGCAGTTACTCGAAGGGTGACGAGCAGTACTTC. It specifies CASSYSKGDEQYF.

The chain carries TRBV27 and TRBJ2-7; TRBD2 agrees at 11 bases. The CDR3 length is 14 residues. Trimming removed 2 bases from V and 4 bases from J; junction bases left unmatched: 1. Germline V lookup: CDR1 MNHEY, CDR2 SMNVEV (reference sequence). The CDR3 coding sequence is TGTGCCAGCAGTTTAGGGACTAGCGGTTACGAGCAGTACTTC. Its protein is CASSLGTSGYEQYF.

This rearrangement joins TRBV5-1 to TRBJ2-3; 9 nucleotides match TRBD2. J was trimmed by 0 bases and V by 3 bases; bases with no gene match: 2. The CDR3 totals 15 residues. Germline CDR1 and CDR2: SGHRS and YFSETQ. Here the CDR3 DNA reads TGCGCCAGCAGCTGGGGGACTAGCAGCACAGATACGCAGTATTTT. Translated: CASSWGTSSTDTQYF.

The chain combines TRBV27 with TRBJ2-1; TRBD2 aligns across 13 bases. The CDR3 extends over 16 amino acids. The germline CDR1 and CDR2 sequences are MNHEY and SMNVEV (reference sequence). V lost 5 bases to trimming and J lost 6 bases; unmatched junction nucleotides: 7. The CDR3 DNA reads TGTGCCAGCAGTCCACCTTGGACTAGCGGGAGCAATGAGCAGTTCTTC. Its translation is CASSPPWTSGSNEQFF.

The chain recombines TRBV7-2 with TRBJ2-2; D is undetermined. CDR3 length: 15 residues. The ends were cut back, 6 bases at V and 6 bases at J, with 17 bases in the middle. Germline V gene data show CDR1 as SGHTA and CDR2 as FQGNSA. CDR3 bases: TGTGCCAGCAGTCTCAAAAGGCCGAGAGCCGGGGAGCTGTTTTTT. Amino acid sequence: CASSLKRPRAGELFF.

Regarding this clone: This sample includes further DNA sequences coding for the same CDR3. This chain uses TRBV6-6 with TRBJ1-5; D gene unclear. The CDR3 contains 12 residues. Germline V CDR1 and CDR2: MNHNY, SVGAGI (reference sequence). Between the trimmed V and J ends, which lost 8 bases and 2 bases, there was a span of 7 bases. CDR3 nucleotide sequence: TGTGCCAGCTCCGGTGGCAATCAGCCCCAGCATTTT. Its translation is CASSGGNQPQHF.

The chain links TRBV2 to TRBJ2-7, with 9 bases lining up with TRBD2. Germline V gives CDR1 SNHLY, CDR2 FYNNEI. V lost 9 bases to trimming and J lost 2 bases; unmatched junction nucleotides: 5. The CDR3 length is 13 residues. CDR3 loop: CASRTSATYEQYF. The DNA of the CDR3 is TGTGCCAGTAGGACTAGCGCGACCTACGAGCAGTACTTC.

J is TRBJ2-7 and V is TRBV28; D uncertain. Germline loops: CDR1 MDHEN, CDR2 SYDVKM. Trimming took off 8 bases at V and 2 bases at J, with 13 bases between the two ends. This CDR3 is 13 amino acids long. The DNA for the CDR3 is TGTGCCAGCCAGACCGACTTGACCTACGAGCAGTACTTC. Its translation: CASQTDLTYEQYF. Filled out from reference TRBV28 and TRBJ2-7, the complete variable domain reads DVKVTQSSRYLVKRTGEKVFLECVQDMDHENMFWYRQDPGLGLRLIYFSYDVKMKEKGDIPEGYSVSREKKERFSLILESASTNQTSMYLCASQTDLTYEQYFGPGTRLTVT.

This chain links TRBV4-1 with TRBJ1-5; D gene ambiguous. Trimming removed 1 base from V and 6 bases from J, with 13 bases in between. The V gene's germline CDR1 is MGHRA and CDR2 YSYEKL. CDR3 length equals 15 residues. CDR3 sequence (DNA): TGCGCCAGCAGCCAAGTCTCTCCTGGTCTTCAGCCCCAGCATTTT. Its protein product is CASSQVSPGLQPQHF.

This chain connects TRBV6-5 to TRBJ2-7, with no clear D. CDR1 and CDR2 (germline): MNHEY, SVGAGI. Trimming pared 5 bases from V and 12 bases from J, leaving 23 bases between. The CDR3 contains 14 residues. The CDR3 region is CASSEVMQVAPSYF. The CDR3 nucleotides are TGTGCCAGCAGTGAAGTAATGCAGGTTGCCCCCTCGTACTTC.

This rearrangement joins TRBV28 to TRBJ2-7, with a possible D match to TRBD1 (6 bases). V was shortened by 2 bases and J by 3 bases, with 20 bases between the two germline ends. Germline V gene data show CDR1 as MDHEN and CDR2 as SYDVKM. The length of the CDR3 is 17 residues. This CDR3 is CASSLQPSGTRHYEQYF. Written as DNA, the CDR3 is TGTGCCAGCAGTTTACAACCCTCCGGGACACGTCACTACGAGCAGTACTTC. Using reference TRBV28 and TRBJ2-7 for the parts outside the CDR3, the full variable domain is DVKVTQSSRYLVKRTGEKVFLECVQDMDHENMFWYRQDPGLGLRLIYFSYDVKMKEKGDIPEGYSVSREKKERFSLILESASTNQTSMYLCASSLQPSGTRHYEQYFGPGTRLTVT.

V is TRBV19 and J is TRBJ2-7; no firm D call. The CDR3 totals 14 residues. Trimming shortened V by 3 bases and J by 4 bases, and 13 bases separated the two germline ends. CDR1 is LNHDA and CDR2 is SQIVND in the germline V gene (reference sequence). The CDR3, as DNA: TGTGCCAGTAGTATTGGGCCAGGAGATTACGAGCAGTACTTC. This codes for CASSIGPGDYEQYF.

This clone has more than one count but fewer than ten. The V gene is TRBV7-8, the J gene TRBJ1-2; TRBD1 matches 9 bases. Germline V CDR1 and CDR2: SGHVS, FQNEAQ. The V gene end was trimmed by 3 bases and the J gene end by 1 base; junction bases not matched to a gene: 6. The CDR3 sequence is 16 residues long. The CDR3 DNA reads as TGTGCCAGCAGCTTGGGACAGGGTGTGAATAACTATGGCTACACCTTC. Translating gives CASSLGQGVNNYGYTF. Full variable domain (outside the CDR3, taken from reference TRBV7-8 and TRBJ1-2): GAGVSQSPRYKVAKRGQDVALRCDPISGHVSLFWYQQALGQGPEFLTYFQNEAQLDKSGLPSDRFFAERPEGSVSTLKIQRTQQEDSAVYLCASSLGQGVNNYGYTFGSGTRLTVV.

The CDR3 bases are TGCGCCAGCAGCCAACGGGTACTAGAAAGAAATGAGCAGTTCTTC. Translating gives CASSQRVLERNEQFF. V usage is TRBV4-1 and J usage is TRBJ2-1, with D possibly being TRBD2 (5 bases). The CDR3 is 15 amino acids. Germline CDR1 and CDR2: MGHRA and YSYEKL. The ends were cut back, 2 bases at V and 7 bases at J, with 15 bases in the middle.